Sequencing of this T cell receptor beta chain was carried out in a study of T cell changes during pregnancy in multiple sclerosis. V dropped 0 bases and J dropped 11 bases, with 11 bases sitting between them. Germline CDR1 reads MNHEY; CDR2 reads SVGAGI. This CDR3 has 13 amino acids. TCRdb's table, derived via immunoSEQ multiplex PCR, lists solely in-frame clones and lacks some. In the table there are around 99,000 clones, approximately 90% of which are singletons. This clonotype was sampled from a female donor in good health, enrolled as a control in a pregnancy study. V and J are TRBV6-5 and TRBJ2-4, with TRBD1 as a possible D gene (5 bases). Specimen: peripheral blood, collected in the third trimester of pregnancy. The CDR3 protein is CASSYSDSYLQYF. CDR3 coding DNA: TGTGCCAGCAGTTACTCAGACAGTTACCTTCAGTACTTC.